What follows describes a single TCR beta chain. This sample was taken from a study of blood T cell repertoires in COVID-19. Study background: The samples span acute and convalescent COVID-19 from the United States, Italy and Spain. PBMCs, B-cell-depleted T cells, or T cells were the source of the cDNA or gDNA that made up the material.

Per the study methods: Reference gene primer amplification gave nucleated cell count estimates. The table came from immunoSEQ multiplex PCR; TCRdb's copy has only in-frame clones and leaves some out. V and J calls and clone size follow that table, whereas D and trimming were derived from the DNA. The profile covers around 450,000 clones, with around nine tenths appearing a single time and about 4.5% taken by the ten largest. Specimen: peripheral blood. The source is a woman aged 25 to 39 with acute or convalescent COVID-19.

CDR3 coding DNA: TGTGCCAGCAGCCAAGATCTGGCCCGAGCTAGCGGTCCCGCGGGTACGCAGTATTTT. It specifies CASSQDLARASGPAGTQYF. The rearrangement links TRBV4-2 to TRBJ2-3; 7 nucleotides align to TRBD2. This CDR3 region has 19 residues. Per germline, CDR1 LGHNA and CDR2 YNFKEQ. Trimming took 0 bases from V and 8 from J; bases not matched to a gene: 20.